A selection of T cell receptor beta chains follows, all from one sample in a study of T-cell memory formation after mild COVID-19. TCRdb analysed the 5' RACE reads with MiXCR anew, one entry per CDR3 protein. The profile shows 400,000 or so distinct CDR3 sequences, around 18% of them singletons. What was sequenced was PBMCs or a T cell subset sorted from them (not recorded which). The receptors originated from an adult woman who had mild COVID-19 (a few samples of this study predate the infection). Cell type and time point are not known. Both conserved end residues are part of each CDR3. The D gene is left open where the match is weak. Expanded clones get a size class; other rows say once, few or many, or leave the size out.

TRBJ1-1,.,TRBV20-1,.,CSARVGRGPNTEAFF,TGCAGTGCTAGAGTGGGGAGGGGACCGAACACTGAAGCTTTCTTT
TRBJ2-5,TRBD1,TRBV5-1,.,CATGTGGAGETQYF,TGCGCCACCGGGACAGGGGGCGCGGGAGAGACCCAGTACTTC
TRBJ2-7,.,TRBV11-1,few,CASSARLSSYEQYF,TGTGCCAGCAGCGCCCGGCTAAGCTCCTACGAGCAGTACTTC
TRBJ2-1,TRBD2,TRBV7-9,.,CASSLAHAGGAYNEQFF,TGTGCCAGCAGCTTAGCTCATGCCGGGGGGGCCTACAATGAGCAGTTCTTC
TRBJ2-7,TRBD2,TRBV12-3/TRBV12-4,.,CASSHTGLVSGEQYF,TGTGCCAGCAGTCATACTGGACTAGTTAGTGGTGAGCAGTACTTC
TRBJ2-3,TRBD2,TRBV5-4,.,CASSYSWASGGEKSDTQYF,TGTGCCAGCAGCTACTCGTGGGCTAGCGGGGGCGAAAAGAGTGATACGCAGTATTTT
TRBJ2-1,.,TRBV10-3,.,CAIGVGGPAAYNEQFF,TGTGCCATCGGCGTTGGCGGCCCCGCGGCCTACAATGAGCAGTTCTTC
TRBJ2-2,.,TRBV6-2/TRBV6-3,many,CASSYLSSSGELFF,TGTGCCAGCAGTTATTTGAGTTCCTCCGGGGAGCTGTTTTTT
TRBJ2-3,TRBD2,TRBV29-1,few,CSVGGLAGGPWISTDTQYF,TGCAGCGTTGGCGGACTAGCGGGAGGGCCCTGGATTAGCACAGATACGCAGTATTTT
TRBJ1-1,.,TRBV7-2,few,CASTSGANTEAFF,TGTGCCAGCACCTCTGGGGCTAACACTGAAGCTTTCTTT
TRBJ2-2,TRBD2,TRBV7-6,.,CASSPWLAGNTEELFF,TGTGCCAGCAGCCCCTGGTTAGCGGGAAACACCGAGGAGCTGTTTTTT
TRBJ2-1,TRBD2,TRBV20-1,.,CSASQRTSGTGNEQFF,TGCAGTGCTAGCCAAAGGACTAGCGGGACAGGCAATGAGCAGTTCTTC
TRBJ1-1,.,TRBV7-2,.,CATQKDGGVGKAFF,TGTGCCACACAAAAAGATGGAGGAGTAGGGAAAGCTTTCTTT
TRBJ1-2,TRBD1,TRBV19,.,CASRDSQGRGYTF,TGTGCCAGCCGGGACAGCCAGGGTCGTGGCTACACCTTC
TRBJ2-3,.,TRBV7-3,few,CASSHGLLGHTDTQYF,TGTGCCAGCAGCCACGGGCTCCTCGGCCACACAGATACGCAGTATTTT
TRBJ1-1,.,TRBV12-3/TRBV12-4,.,CASSYQGIEAFF,TGTGCCAGCAGTTACCAGGGAATTGAAGCTTTCTTT
TRBJ1-1,.,TRBV6-5,many,CASSYSDLITGTEAFF,TGTGCCAGCAGTTACTCGGATCTAATAACGGGCACTGAAGCTTTCTTT
TRBJ2-7,TRBD2,TRBV2,.,CASSEFRGGSYEQYF,TGTGCCAGCAGTGAATTTCGGGGGGGTTCCTACGAGCAGTACTTC
TRBJ2-3,TRBD1,TRBV6-6,few,CASNDRAPDTQYF,TGTGCCAGCAACGACAGGGCCCCAGATACGCAGTATTTT
TRBJ2-7,.,TRBV10-2,few,CASSGGRNEQYF,TGCGCCAGCAGTGGGGGGAGGAACGAGCAGTACTTC
TRBJ2-7,TRBD1,TRBV7-8,.,CASSQPGQGEVGYDEQYF,TGTGCCAGCAGCCAACCGGGACAGGGGGAAGTAGGTTACGACGAGCAGTACTTC
TRBJ2-1,.,TRBV6-5,.,CASSYGGFDEQFF,TGTGCCAGCAGTTACGGTGGATTCGATGAGCAGTTCTTC
TRBJ1-1,.,TRBV5-5,many,CASSKQRGNTEAFF,TGTGCCAGCAGCAAGCAGAGGGGGAACACTGAAGCTTTCTTT
TRBJ2-1,.,TRBV24-1,few,CATSDFGTGSYNEQFF,TGTGCCACCAGTGATTTTGGGACGGGGTCCTACAATGAGCAGTTCTTC
TRBJ1-1,.,TRBV7-9,.,CASSQGLRPVSEAFF,TGTGCCAGCAGCCAGGGGCTGCGTCCCGTCTCTGAAGCTTTCTTT